This T cell receptor (beta chain) was captured in a study of blood T cell repertoires in COVID-19. About the study: Acute and convalescent COVID-19 samples came from the United States, Italy and Spain. T cells, B-cell-depleted T cells, or PBMCs provided the cDNA or gDNA that served as material.

Authors' methods: Amplification from reference gene primers served as the basis for estimated nucleated cell counts. Sequencing was performed with immunoSEQ multiplex PCR; in TCRdb, only in-frame clones are kept and a portion is missing. For V, J and clone size, that table is used; D and trimming come from the DNA. In the table there are more than 250,000 clones, more than 75% of which are singletons. V dropped 2 bases and J dropped 5; count of bases not matched to a gene: 8. This CDR3 spans 16 amino acids. Per germline, CDR1 MGHRA and CDR2 YSYEKL. The chain couples TRBV4-1 to TRBJ1-1; 10 bases match TRBD1. The source of this sequence is a woman aged 25 to 45 who had recovered from COVID-19. The sequenced sample consisted of peripheral blood. The CDR3, as DNA: TGCGCCAGCAGCCAAATCCGGGGACAGGGGAGTACTGAAGCTTTCTTT. It encodes CASSQIRGQGSTEAFF.